These T cell receptor beta chains were read from a single sample in a study of T cells in Graves' hyperthyroidism and ophthalmopathy. TCRdb redid the calling of the multiplex PCR reads with MiXCR, one entry per CDR3 protein. This sample has a few hundred thousand distinct CDR3 sequences, with approximately 14% found just once. The sample was blood. These receptors all come from a woman in her thirties with Graves' ophthalmopathy. Each CDR3 is given with its conserved first and last residue.

v_gene: TRBV18
j_gene: TRBJ1-1
CDR3aa: CASSRGLRSTEAFF

v_gene: TRBV11-3
j_gene: TRBJ2-3
CDR3aa: CASSVRWPTDTQYF

v_gene: TRBV7-8
j_gene: TRBJ1-2
CDR3aa: CASSLEGPWSLNLANYGYTF

v_gene: TRBV5-6
j_gene: TRBJ2-4
CDR3aa: CASSTAGGRGKFVKNIQYF

v_gene: TRBV10-3
j_gene: TRBJ1-4
CDR3aa: CAISESRDRGSVREKLFF

v_gene: TRBV5-1
j_gene: TRBJ1-2
CDR3aa: CASAALNSGSQHGYTF

v_gene: TRBV28
j_gene: TRBJ2-7
CDR3aa: CASSFYSFGASYEQYF

v_gene: TRBV29-1
j_gene: TRBJ2-2
CDR3aa: CSVEGQGFASDTGELFF

v_gene: TRBV28
j_gene: TRBJ1-1
CDR3aa: CASSTHDRLSSEAFF

v_gene: TRBV4-1
j_gene: TRBJ2-7
CDR3aa: CASSSFDRTGSYEQYF

v_gene: TRBV7-9
j_gene: TRBJ2-1
CDR3aa: CASSLYVAGVAYNEQFF

v_gene: TRBV13
j_gene: TRBJ2-2
CDR3aa: CASSFGTGGTGELFF

v_gene: TRBV28
j_gene: TRBJ2-7
CDR3aa: CASSPSGARSSYEQYF

v_gene: TRBV5-1
j_gene: TRBJ2-7
CDR3aa: CASSLWARKGLYEQYF

v_gene: TRBV20-1
j_gene: TRBJ1-1
CDR3aa: CSAPNRGLVNTEAFF

v_gene: TRBV7-7
j_gene: TRBJ2-1
CDR3aa: CASSPRGGSLRPEQFF

v_gene: TRBV2
j_gene: TRBJ2-3
CDR3aa: CASNGLAGVADTQYF

v_gene: TRBV7-9
j_gene: TRBJ2-5
CDR3aa: CASSLPVAGGRNQETQYF

v_gene: TRBV6-2/TRBV6-3
j_gene: TRBJ2-3
CDR3aa: CASSHTSGPTDTQYF

v_gene: TRBV19
j_gene: TRBJ2-1
CDR3aa: CASRTGTSGYNEQFF

v_gene: TRBV19
j_gene: TRBJ2-3
CDR3aa: CASGIIPGNTDTQYF

v_gene: TRBV28
j_gene: TRBJ2-7
CDR3aa: CASSRVSSYEQYF

v_gene: TRBV11-3
j_gene: TRBJ1-1
CDR3aa: CASSLESGNTEAFF

v_gene: TRBV5-1
j_gene: TRBJ1-4
CDR3aa: CASSLETGSNEKLFF

v_gene: TRBV7-2
j_gene: TRBJ2-1
CDR3aa: CASSLIPSGGALFYEQFF

v_gene: TRBV3-1
j_gene: TRBJ1-5
CDR3aa: CASSQVGTGDQPQHF

v_gene: TRBV2
j_gene: TRBJ2-3
CDR3aa: CASSFRTTDTDTQYF

v_gene: TRBV9
j_gene: TRBJ2-1
CDR3aa: CASRNGGANEQFF